This T cell receptor (beta chain) was identified in a study of stem cell transplantation in POMP-related autoinflammatory disease. About the study: Before transplant: CD4+ naive skewing, low CD8+ proportions, reduced cytokine secretion.

In the case of this clone: Its specificity is unknown.

PRAID combined immunodeficiency and autoinflammation. Germline V gives CDR1 MNHEY, CDR2 SVGAGI. Trimming took off 6 bases at V and 5 bases at J, with 16 bases between the two ends. The CDR3 totals 14 residues. Study-wide points: Patients with PRAID showed a restricted number of unique TRB V-J gene pairings. PRAID patients trended toward lower TRB diversity and higher clonality in all analyzed T-cell subsets.

Repertoires were generated with immunoSEQ multiplex PCR, while TCRdb's copy carries only in-frame clones and drops some. Among roughly 32,000 clones listed, 70% to 90% were seen once. This receptor was identified in a human donor with POMP-related autoinflammation and immune dysregulation (PRAID). The V and J genes are TRBV6-5 and TRBJ1-2; D not certain. Sample: CD4+ T cells from PBMCs, taken before stem cell transplantation. This CDR3 reads CASSPSPAPYGYTF. For the CDR3, the DNA is TGTGCCAGCAGCCCTTCCCCGGCCCCTTATGGCTACACCTTC.